The clone carrying this TCR beta chain was observed a few times. This record belongs to a study of T cell changes during pregnancy in multiple sclerosis. In germline, CDR1 is GTSNPN, CDR2 SVGIG (reference sequence). The CDR3 has 13 residues. V shed 4 bases and J shed 6 bases, with 10 bases lying between them. Repertoires were generated with immunoSEQ multiplex PCR, while TCRdb's copy carries only in-frame clones and drops some. The sample carries approximately 100,000 clones, over 85% recorded once. This chain uses TRBV30 with TRBJ1-6; D might be TRBD1 (5 bases). The material sequenced was peripheral blood, taken in the second trimester of pregnancy. This clonotype was sampled from a female donor with multiple sclerosis, enrolled in a pregnancy study. The chain's CDR3 is CAWTGLFNSPLHF. The CDR3 DNA reads TGTGCCTGGACGGGACTTTTTAATTCACCCCTCCACTTT.